A single sample gave rise to the 7 T cell receptor beta chains below, sequenced in a study of beta chain features in type 1 diabetes. Investigators reverse transcribed all isolated RNA, so they sequenced expressed TCRB transcripts. Sequencing used immunoSEQ multiplex PCR; TCRdb keeps in-frame clones, though not all of them. The sample consists of over 100,000 clones, approximately 37% of them appearing once. The sample was stem cell memory CD4+ T cells from blood. These receptors were obtained from a young woman in good health.

This clone was detected a few times. The chain has TRBV7-2 and TRBJ2-5; 7 bases map to TRBD1. CDR1 is SGHTA, CDR2 FQGNSA, per germline. V lost 5 bases and J lost 4; bases outside the gene matches: 7. The CDR3 totals 14 residues. In DNA form, the CDR3 reads TGTGCCAGCAGCCGAGACAGGGTATCAGAGACCCAGTACTTC. Translated, it gives CASSRDRVSETQYF.

V is TRBV7-9 and J is TRBJ2-7; no firm D call. Germline CDR1 and CDR2: SEHNR and FQNEAQ (reference sequence). Trimming took off 5 bases at V and 2 bases at J, with 10 bases between the two ends. The CDR3 spans 13 residues. CDR3 region: CASSPWATYEQYF. The CDR3 nucleotides are TGTGCCAGCAGCCCTTGGGCGACCTACGAGCAGTACTTC.

The chain is built from TRBV19 and TRBJ2-6; D unclear. CDR1 is LNHDA and CDR2 is SQIVND in the germline V gene (reference sequence). This CDR3 region has 14 residues. The V and J ends lost 7 bases and 1 base respectively, with 8 bases between them. The CDR3: CASISNSGANVLTF. CDR3 coding DNA: TGTGCCAGTATTTCCAATTCTGGGGCCAACGTCCTGACTTTC.

V is TRBV29-1 and J is TRBJ1-1, with D possibly matching TRBD1 (6 bases). The CDR3 is 12 amino acids. With 4 bases removed from V and 1 base from J, the gap between germline ends came to 7 bases. Germline-derived CDR1 and CDR2 are SQVTM and ANQGSEA. CDR3: CSVVRGNTEAFF. CDR3 DNA sequence: TGCAGCGTTGTCAGGGGGAACACTGAAGCTTTCTTT.

In this sample, this clone turned up a few times. The chain links TRBV27 to TRBJ1-1; tentatively, D is TRBD1 (6 bases). CDR3 length equals 15 residues. The V and J ends lost 5 bases and 0 bases respectively, with 13 bases between them. Germline V gene sequence: CDR1 MNHEY, CDR2 SMNVEV (reference sequence). CDR3 amino acids: CASSRYREMNTEAFF. CDR3 nucleotides: TGTGCCAGCAGTAGGTACAGGGAAATGAACACTGAAGCTTTCTTT.

The J gene is TRBJ1-1, the V gene TRBV18; D uncertain. Trimming removed 0 bases at V and 1 base at J, with 6 bases between. This CDR3 spans 14 amino acids. Germline values: CDR1 KGHSH, CDR2 LQKENI. CDR3 amino acids: CASSPPQWNTEAFF. In nucleotides, the CDR3 is TGTGCCAGCTCACCACCGCAGTGGAACACTGAAGCTTTCTTT.

The rearrangement links TRBV5-4 to TRBJ2-1; TRBD1 matches 10 bases. This CDR3 region has 16 residues. The germline CDR1 and CDR2 sequences are SGHNT and YYREEE (reference sequence). J was trimmed by 6 bases and V by 2 bases; bases with no gene match: 8. CDR3: CASSLAPGQGFNEQFF. The CDR3 DNA sequence: TGTGCCAGCAGCTTAGCCCCGGGACAGGGGTTCAATGAGCAGTTCTTC.